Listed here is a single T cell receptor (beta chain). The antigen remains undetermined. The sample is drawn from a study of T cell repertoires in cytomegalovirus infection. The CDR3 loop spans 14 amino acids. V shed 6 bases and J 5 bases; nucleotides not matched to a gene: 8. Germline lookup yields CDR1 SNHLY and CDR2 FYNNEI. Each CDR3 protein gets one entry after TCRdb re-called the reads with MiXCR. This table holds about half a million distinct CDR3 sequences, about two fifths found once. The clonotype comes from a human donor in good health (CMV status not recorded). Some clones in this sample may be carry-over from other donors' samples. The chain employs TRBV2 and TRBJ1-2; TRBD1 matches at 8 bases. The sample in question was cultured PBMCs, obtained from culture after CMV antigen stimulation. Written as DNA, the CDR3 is TGTGCCAGCAGGAGGGACAGGACTTGGTATGGCTACACCTTC. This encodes CASRRDRTWYGYTF.